The entry below describes one TCR beta chain. MiXCR, run by TCRdb on the 5' RACE reads, gives a single entry per CDR3 protein. The sample includes roughly 170,000 distinct CDR3 sequences, roughly 18% of them seen just once. These data come from a study of T-cell memory formation after mild COVID-19. The CDR3 consists of 13 residues. Losses at the gene ends were 0 bases for V and 6 bases for J; bases not matched to a gene: 4. Germline V lookup: CDR1 DFQATT, CDR2 SNEGSKA (reference sequence). This clonotype was obtained from a man aged 18 to 29 who had mild COVID-19 (a few samples of this study predate the infection). Cell type and time point are not known. Sample: PBMCs or a T cell subset sorted from them (not recorded which). The chain joins TRBV20-1 to TRBJ1-2; 7 bases are a match to TRBD1. Written as DNA, the CDR3 is TGCAGTGCTAGAGATACAGGGGTGGATGGCTACACCTTC. Protein product: CSARDTGVDGYTF.